These 20 T cell receptor beta chains share one sample of origin, sequenced in a study of neurological immune-mediated disorders. Time point of the sample: technical triplicate 3. One entry per CDR3 protein, called by TCRdb with MiXCR from the 5' RACE reads. The sample has about 45,000 distinct CDR3 sequences, about a fifth seen once. The sample was PBMCs. Every receptor here comes from a man aged 55 to 70 with HTLV-1-associated myelopathy (HAM/TSP).

In this sample, this clonotype turned up many times. This chain links TRBV20-1 with TRBJ1-5; D gene unclear. The V gene lost 0 bases and the J gene lost 1 base, with 16 bases spanning the gap. Looked up from germline, CDR1 is DFQATT and CDR2 is SNEGSKA (reference sequence). The CDR3 has 17 residues. CDR3 sequence: CSARDSHKTGSNQPQHF. Written as DNA, the CDR3 is TGCAGTGCTAGAGATTCTCACAAGACCGGGAGCAATCAGCCCCAGCATTTT.

The CDR3 region is CASSLDGGTLSGYTF. In nucleotides, the CDR3 is TGCGCCAGCAGCTTGGACGGGGGCACCCTAAGCGGCTACACCTTC. The chain joins TRBV5-1 to TRBJ1-2, with D possibly being TRBD1 (6 bases). The CDR3 runs to 15 residues. The germline V gene has CDR1 SGHRS and CDR2 YFSETQ. Deletions cut 0 bases from V and 8 bases from J, with 17 bases between.

The J gene is TRBJ1-4, the V gene TRBV27; the match to TRBD1 covers 9 bases. After removal of 6 bases from V and 8 bases from J, the junction contained 7 bases not matched to a gene. Germline V gene data show CDR1 as MNHEY and CDR2 as SMNVEV (reference sequence). This CDR3 has 14 residues. In nucleotides, the CDR3 is TGTGCCAGCAGGACACAGGGGGCAGGAGAAAAACTGTTTTTT. Translated, it gives CASRTQGAGEKLFF.

This clonotype was observed many times. This CDR3 reads CASSLARTSGSTDEQFF. For the CDR3, the DNA is TGTGCCAGCAGTTTAGCCCGGACTAGCGGCTCTACAGATGAGCAGTTCTTC. The chain joins TRBV12-3 or TRBV12-4 to TRBJ2-1; 10 nucleotides match TRBD2. CDR3 length: 17 residues. Unmatched junction bases numbered 10, after V lost 0 bases and J lost 8 bases.

This clonotype appeared many times. This rearrangement joins TRBV7-2 to TRBJ2-7, with D perhaps assigned TRBD1 or TRBD2 (6 bases each). This CDR3 region has 13 residues. CDR1 SGHTA and CDR2 FQGNSA come from the germline V gene. V shed 4 bases and J shed 2 bases, with 9 bases lying between them. DNA of the CDR3: TGTGCCAGCAGCTCTAGGGGGGCCTACGAGCAGTACTTC. This sequence encodes CASSSRGAYEQYF.

This clonotype was found many times. The J gene is TRBJ2-2, the V gene TRBV6-5; D might be TRBD1 (5 bases). The CDR3 loop spans 16 amino acids. Germline V lookup: CDR1 MNHEY, CDR2 SVGAGI. Trimming pared 0 bases from V and 6 bases from J, leaving 14 bases between. CDR3 amino acids: CASSYSIRRASGELFF. The CDR3 bases are TGTGCCAGCAGTTACTCGATTCGCAGGGCGTCCGGGGAGCTGTTTTTT.

This clonotype was counted at least ten times. This sequence joins TRBV5-1 and TRBJ2-1, with 12 bases fitting TRBD2. Germline values: CDR1 SGHRS, CDR2 YFSETQ. The CDR3 consists of 16 residues. The ends lost 4 bases at V and 1 base at J; junction bases unmatched: 3. In DNA, the CDR3 is TGCGCCAGCAGCCCACTAGCGGGAGGTTCCTACAATGAGCAGTTCTTC. As protein: CASSPLAGGSYNEQFF.

This clonotype has at least ten counts. This rearrangement joins TRBV29-1 to TRBJ2-1, with D perhaps matching TRBD2 (5 bases). Trimming took off 7 bases at V and 10 bases at J, with 29 bases between the two ends. Germline V gene lookup returns CDR1 SQVTM and CDR2 ANQGSEA. This CDR3 has 16 amino acids. CDR3 nucleotide sequence: TGCAGCGCGACGACTCGGCGAGCGGACCCACGGAGGGAGCAGTTCTTC. Encoded protein: CSATTRRADPRREQFF.

This clonotype occurred many times. V is TRBV25-1 and J is TRBJ1-1, with no clear D. V lost 8 bases, J lost 5 bases, and 15 bases lay in between. The CDR3 has 13 residues. Looked up from germline, CDR1 is MGHDK and CDR2 is SYGVNS. CDR3 nucleotides: TGTGCCAGCTCCCCTTTTTCGGGAACTGAAGCTTTCTTT. Protein product: CASSPFSGTEAFF.

As concerns this clonotype: One end of the junction does not line up with germline, which may come from a read error. CDR3 nucleotides: TGTGCAAGCAGCTCCACACGGACTAACAGTTACAATGAGCAGTTCTTC. As protein: CASSSTRTNSYNEQFF. V usage is TRBV11-1 and J usage is TRBJ2-1, with D tentatively TRBD2 (6 bases). Germline V gives CDR1 SGHAT, CDR2 FQDESV (reference sequence). The CDR3 is 16 residues long.

CDR3 sequence (DNA): TGTGCCAGCAGTGTCATGGGGGGCCCATACAATGAGCAGTTCTTC. It codes for CASSVMGGPYNEQFF. This chain links TRBV12-3 or TRBV12-4 with TRBJ2-1, with D perhaps matching TRBD1 or TRBD2 (6 bases each). V gave up 5 bases and J gave up 4 bases, with 15 bases separating them. This CDR3 spans 15 amino acids.

Many counts were recorded for this clonotype. This rearrangement joins TRBV28 to TRBJ2-2; 8 nucleotides agree with TRBD1. J was trimmed by 2 bases and V by 7 bases; bases with no gene match: 3. The CDR3 is made up of 14 amino acids. Germline V gene sequence: CDR1 MDHEN, CDR2 SYDVKM. The CDR3 here is CASKGQGNTGELFF. The CDR3 DNA reads TGTGCCAGCAAAGGACAGGGCAACACCGGGGAGCTGTTTTTT.

This clonotype was detected many times. This rearrangement joins TRBV29-1 to TRBJ2-1; D is perhaps TRBD2 (7 bases). CDR3 length: 13 residues. Per germline, CDR1 SQVTM and CDR2 ANQGSEA. V lost 7 bases and J lost 7, with 17 bases in between. The CDR3 DNA follows: TGCAGCGGCGGCGTAAGGGGGGGGAATGAGCAGTTCTTC. Residues: CSGGVRGGNEQFF.

This chain connects TRBV11-3 to TRBJ2-7; D remains ambiguous. V lost 0 bases and J lost 5, with 11 bases in between. The CDR3 has 14 residues. Germline CDR1 and CDR2: SGHNT and YENEEA. CDR3 sequence reads: CASSLDGPGHEQYF. Written as DNA, the CDR3 is TGTGCCAGCAGCTTAGATGGACCGGGCCACGAGCAGTACTTC.

The sample holds many counts of this clonotype. The chain has TRBV9 and TRBJ2-2, with a possible D match to TRBD1 (6 bases). The CDR3 consists of 15 residues. CDR1 is SGDLS and CDR2 is YYNGEE in the germline V gene. V was trimmed by 2 bases and J by 0 bases, leaving 8 bases between them. The CDR3 protein is CASSVQGTNTGELFF. For the CDR3, the DNA is TGTGCCAGCAGCGTGCAGGGGACGAACACCGGGGAGCTGTTTTTT.

Ten or more counts support this clonotype. V usage is TRBV5-1 and J usage is TRBJ2-2; no reliable D call. CDR3 size: 15 residues. Trimming removed 0 bases from V and 3 bases from J, with 9 bases in between. Per germline, CDR1 SGHRS and CDR2 YFSETQ. The CDR3 DNA sequence: TGCGCCAGCAGCTTGGAGGGTTCTTACACCGGGGAGCTGTTTTTT. Protein product: CASSLEGSYTGELFF. Supplemented by reference TRBV5-1 and TRBJ2-2, the full variable domain reads KAGVTQTPRYLIKTRGQQVTLSCSPISGHRSVSWYQQTPGQGLQFLFEYFSETQRNKGNFPGRFSGRQFSNSRSEMNVSTLELGDSALYLCASSLEGSYTGELFFGEGSRLTVL.

At least ten counts were recorded for this clonotype. The chain employs TRBV30 and TRBJ2-3; D tentatively fits TRBD1 or TRBD2 (7 bases each). The CDR3 has 15 residues. Germline values: CDR1 GTSNPN, CDR2 SVGIG (reference sequence). The V and J ends lost 3 bases and 4 bases respectively, with 17 bases between them. As DNA, the CDR3 is TGTGCCTGGAGCAGGGGGACTATGGGAGCAGATACGCAGTATTTT. Translated: CAWSRGTMGADTQYF.

CDR3 region: CAISGQGGDYEQYF. CDR3 DNA sequence: TGTGCCATCAGTGGCCAGGGGGGAGACTACGAGCAGTACTTC. The J gene is TRBJ2-7, the V gene TRBV10-3, with a weak D call TRBD1 (7 bases). Trimming pared 4 bases from V and 3 bases from J, leaving 13 bases between. This CDR3 is built from 14 residues. Per germline, CDR1 ENHRY and CDR2 SYGVKD.

The sample holds many counts of this clonotype. This chain connects TRBV5-1 to TRBJ1-3; a weak D match, TRBD1 (6 bases). This CDR3 has 15 residues. V dropped 0 bases and J dropped 4 bases, with 11 bases sitting between them. Germline V CDR1 and CDR2: SGHRS, YFSETQ. CDR3: CASSLDAGAGNTIYF. The CDR3 nucleotides read TGCGCCAGCAGCTTGGATGCAGGGGCCGGAAACACCATATATTTT.

This clonotype was observed at least ten times. The J gene is TRBJ2-3, the V gene TRBV10-1, with D uncertain. This CDR3 spans 15 amino acids. V was cut by 3 bases and J by 2 bases, with 12 bases left in between. Germline V gene lookup returns CDR1 WNHNN and CDR2 SYGVQD (reference sequence). The DNA for the CDR3 is TGCGCCAGCAGTGAAGAAGGGAAACTCACAGATACGCAGTATTTT. It translates to CASSEEGKLTDTQYF.